These 5 T cell receptor beta chains were sequenced from one sample in a study of T cell repertoires in cytomegalovirus infection (dated by TCRdb to about 2019). Data came from an Illumina HiSeq 1500. TCRdb took the public reads, trimmed them with fastp at Q25, ran MiXCR for clone calling and kept in-frame beta chains. Rows are unified per CDR3 protein, each entry keeping the most common DNA and genes. The sample yields about 97,000 distinct CDR3 sequences; approximately 15% were counted once. In total, the top ten clones hold around 8.5% of the sample. Material for sequencing was PBMCs. These receptors were taken from a human donor in good health (CMV status not recorded). Some clones in this sample may be carry-over from other donors' samples.

This clonotype was detected only a few times. The chain combines TRBV18 with TRBJ2-3; D possibly matches TRBD1 or TRBD2 (5 bases each). Germline V lookup: CDR1 KGHSH, CDR2 LQKENI. The CDR3 consists of 16 residues. V was cut by 0 bases and J by 6 bases, with 16 bases left in between. This chain's CDR3 is CASSPPDGASGDTQYF. The CDR3 DNA is TGTGCCAGCTCACCACCAGATGGGGCCAGCGGCGATACGCAGTATTTT.

This clonotype was seen at least ten times. The V call is TRBV5-1, the J call TRBJ1-2; TRBD1 matches 7 bases. Trimming cost V 5 bases and J 4 bases; bases outside gene matches: 11. This CDR3 is built from 15 residues. CDR1 and CDR2 from the germline V gene are SGHRS and YFSETQ. Here the CDR3 reads CASSPKSGQVYGYTF. As DNA, the CDR3 is TGCGCCAGCAGTCCAAAATCAGGACAGGTCTATGGCTACACCTTC.

This clonotype has at least ten counts. This sequence joins TRBV7-2 and TRBJ2-7; possibly TRBD1 for D (6 bases). Trimming left V 5 bases short and J 7 bases short, with 24 bases between. Germline CDR1 is SGHTA and CDR2 is FQGNSA. The CDR3 is 16 amino acids. CDR3 bases: TGTGCCAGCAGCCCAGGGGACACAGGGAGCGTACGGGAGCAGTACTTC. It translates to CASSPGDTGSVREQYF. Full variable domain (remainder filled in from reference TRBV7-2 and TRBJ2-7): GAGVSQSPSNKVTEKGKDVELRCDPISGHTALYWYRQSLGQGLEFLIYFQGNSAPDKSGLPSDRFSAERTGGSVSTLTIQRTQQEDSAVYLCASSPGDTGSVREQYFGPGTRLTVT.

Turning to this clonotype: This may be a read error, as it is one base from a much larger clone. J is TRBJ1-1 and V is TRBV2; 10 nucleotides align to TRBD1. The CDR3 is 15 residues long. V gave up 3 bases and J gave up 4 bases; unmatched junction bases: 5. CDR1 and CDR2 (germline): SNHLY, FYNNEI. The CDR3 sequence is CASSEGQGTGTEAFF. In nucleotides, the CDR3 is TGTGCCAGCAGTGAGGGACAGGGGACGGGCACTGAAGCTTTCTTT.

This clonotype was counted only a few times. The chain is built from TRBV27 and TRBJ2-7; D call uncertain. Germline V gene data show CDR1 as MNHEY and CDR2 as SMNVEV (reference sequence). V shed 5 bases and J shed 0 bases, with 26 bases lying between them. The CDR3 totals 19 residues. CDR3 coding DNA: TGTGCCAGCAGTCCCGATAGTGGCAGGACGGTTGATAGCTCCTACGAGCAGTACTTC. It codes for CASSPDSGRTVDSSYEQYF.